This is a list of T cell receptor beta chains from one sample in a study of cytomegalovirus exposure and HLA in healthy donors. Measured with immunoSEQ multiplex PCR; TCRdb has only the in-frame clones, and not every one. Among almost 200,000 clones listed, roughly 79% were seen once. The sample comprised PBMCs. These receptors were taken from a man aged 25-45 years in good health and CMV-seronegative. Each CDR3 is given with its conserved first and last residue. D genes are given only for firm matches. Rows may omit the clone size; those that give it use once, few, many or a size class.

>TRBV4-1|TRBJ1-5|NA|TRBD1
TGCGCCAGCAGCCCTTCTTCAGGGGGAAGGAATCAGCCCCAGCATTTT
CASSPSSGGRNQPQHF
>TRBV7-3|TRBJ2-2|NA|TRBD2
TGTGCCAGCAGTGCTATGAGCGGGGGACACACCGGGGAGCTGTTTTTT
CASSAMSGGHTGELFF
>TRBV19|TRBJ2-1|NA|TRBD2
TGTGCCAGTAGGACTAGCGGGAATCGCCATGAGCAGTTCTTC
CASRTSGNRHEQFF
>TRBV7-9|TRBJ2-5|once|NA
TGTGCCAGCAGCTTAGAAACGGACAGCCTTGAGACCCAGTACTTC
CASSLETDSLETQYF
>TRBV28|TRBJ2-5|few|NA
TGTGCCAGCAGTTTTGGCGGCCTGGGTGAGACCCAGTACTTC
CASSFGGLGETQYF
>TRBV28|TRBJ2-5|NA|NA
TGTGCCAGCAGTTTGTTCGGTAGCGGCTCGTATCAAGAGACCCAGTACTTC
CASSLFGSGSYQETQYF
>TRBV5-4|TRBJ2-7|NA|NA
TGTGCCAGCAGCGGAGGGGGGGATCGCTACGAGCAGTACTTC
CASSGGGDRYEQYF
>TRBV5-1|TRBJ1-1|NA|NA
TGCGCCAGCAGCTTGGGACAGGTGAACACTGAAGCTTTCTTT
CASSLGQVNTEAFF
>TRBV28|TRBJ2-1|NA|NA
TGTGCCAGCAGTTGGGCGAGCGGGTACTACAATGAGCAGTTCTTC
CASSWASGYYNEQFF
>TRBV29-1|TRBJ2-7|NA|TRBD2
TGCAGCGTTGCGCGGGAGGACGAGCAGTACTTC
CSVAREDEQYF
>TRBV6-1|TRBJ2-3|NA|NA
TGTGCCAGCACTTATCGACAGACAGATACGCAGTATTTT
CASTYRQTDTQYF
>TRBV10-3|TRBJ1-5|NA|NA
TGTGCCATCAGGGGGGCAGGCGACGGGCCCCAGCATTTT
CAIRGAGDGPQHF
>TRBV19|TRBJ1-1|NA|NA
TGTGCCAGTAGTCCGCTCCGGGACAACGGGCCTCGTAGAGCTTTCTTT
CASSPLRDNGPRRAFF
>TRBV19|TRBJ2-1|NA|TRBD2
TGTGCCACCACGACTAGCGGGGGATACAATGAGCAGTTCTTC
CATTTSGGYNEQFF
>TRBV6-5|TRBJ1-4|NA|NA
TGTGCCAGCAGTTACTCGAGGGTTGCCACGGGCGAAAAACTGTTTTTT
CASSYSRVATGEKLFF
>TRBV7-2|TRBJ1-1|NA|NA
TGTGCCAGCAGCTTAGAGGCGCAGGGCACTGAAGCTTTCTTT
CASSLEAQGTEAFF
>TRBV2|TRBJ1-2|NA|NA
TGTGCCAGCAGTGAAGATTACCGGGTCCGCACCTTC
CASSEDYRVRTF
>TRBV4-1|TRBJ2-7|few|NA
TGCGCCAGCAGCCAAAATCGAGGTTCCTACGAGCAGTACTTC
CASSQNRGSYEQYF
>TRBV4-1|TRBJ2-6|NA|NA
TGCGCCAGCAGCCAAGGGGGACAAGCCTCTGGGGCCAACGTCCTGACTTTC
CASSQGGQASGANVLTF
>TRBV4-1|TRBJ1-5|NA|TRBD1
TGCGCCAGCAGCCAAGGGGGACAGGGTAGCAATCAGCCCCAGCATTTT
CASSQGGQGSNQPQHF
>TRBV28|TRBJ2-3|NA|TRBD1
TGTGCCAGCAGTTTAGACAGGGGAGAGTCAGATACGCAGTATTTT
CASSLDRGESDTQYF
>TRBV10-3|TRBJ2-7|once|NA
TGTGCCATCAGTGAAGGGACCGGGGGTTACGAGCAGTACTTC
CAISEGTGGYEQYF
>TRBV7-7|TRBJ1-1|NA|TRBD1
TGTGCTAGCAGCGCCGACAGGGGCACTGAAGCTTTCTTT
CASSADRGTEAFF
>TRBV9|TRBJ1-2|NA|NA
TGTGCCAGCAGCCCAGTGGCCTATGGCTACACCTTC
CASSPVAYGYTF
>TRBV30|TRBJ1-1|NA|TRBD1
TGTGCCTGGAGTCCCACAGGGACAGGCATGAACACTGAAGCTTTCTTT
CAWSPTGTGMNTEAFF
>TRBV5-6|TRBJ2-2|NA|NA
TGTGCCAGCAGCTTTGGTGTTTCGTCAGGGCTTGTGAACACCGGGGAGCTGTTTTTT
CASSFGVSSGLVNTGELFF
>TRBV11-2|TRBJ2-7|NA|NA
TGTGCCAGCAGCTTAAAACTCTACGAGCAGTACTTC
CASSLKLYEQYF
>TRBV19|TRBJ2-2|NA|NA
TGTGCCAGTAGTGCGAGAGCGAGGATTACCGGGGAGCTGTTTTTT
CASSARARITGELFF